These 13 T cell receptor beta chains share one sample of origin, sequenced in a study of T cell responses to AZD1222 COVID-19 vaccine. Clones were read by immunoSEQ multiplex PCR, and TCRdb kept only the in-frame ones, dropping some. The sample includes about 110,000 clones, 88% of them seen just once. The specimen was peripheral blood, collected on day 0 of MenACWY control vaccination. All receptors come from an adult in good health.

The CDR3 sequence: CASSTGIGELFF. The DNA for the CDR3 is TGTGCCAGCAGCACAGGCATCGGGGAGCTGTTTTTT. This rearrangement joins TRBV7-3 to TRBJ2-2; the D gene is possibly TRBD1 (5 bases). The ends were cut back, 5 bases at V and 7 bases at J, with 8 bases in the middle. Per germline, CDR1 SGHTA and CDR2 FQGTGA. The CDR3 has 12 amino acids.

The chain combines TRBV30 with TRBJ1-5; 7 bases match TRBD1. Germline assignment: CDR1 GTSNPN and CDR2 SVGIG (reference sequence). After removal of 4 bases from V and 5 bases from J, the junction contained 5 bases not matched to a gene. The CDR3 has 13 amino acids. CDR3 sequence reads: CAWKDRPDQPQHF. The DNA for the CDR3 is TGTGCCTGGAAGGACAGGCCAGATCAGCCCCAGCATTTT.

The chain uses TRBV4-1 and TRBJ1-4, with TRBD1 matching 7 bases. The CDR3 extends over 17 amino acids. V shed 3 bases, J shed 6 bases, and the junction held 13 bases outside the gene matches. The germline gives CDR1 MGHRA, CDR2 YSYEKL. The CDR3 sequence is CASSHPPGTVFYEKLFF. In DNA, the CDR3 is TGCGCCAGCAGCCACCCGCCTGGGACAGTTTTTTATGAAAAACTGTTTTTT.

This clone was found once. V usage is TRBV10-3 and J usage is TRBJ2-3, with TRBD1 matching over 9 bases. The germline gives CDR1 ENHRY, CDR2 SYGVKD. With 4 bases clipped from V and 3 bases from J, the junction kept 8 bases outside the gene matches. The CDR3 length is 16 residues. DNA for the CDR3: TGTGCCATCAGTGGTGGGGACAGGGACCAAACAGATACGCAGTATTTT. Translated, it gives CAISGGDRDQTDTQYF.

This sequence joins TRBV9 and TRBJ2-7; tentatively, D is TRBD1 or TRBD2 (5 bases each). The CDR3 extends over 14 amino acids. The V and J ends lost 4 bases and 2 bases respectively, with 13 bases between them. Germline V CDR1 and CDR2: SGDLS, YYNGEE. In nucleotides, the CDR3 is TGTGCCAGCAGCACCAGCGGACAAACCTACGAGCAGTACTTC. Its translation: CASSTSGQTYEQYF. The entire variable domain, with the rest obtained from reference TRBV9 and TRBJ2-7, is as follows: DSGVTQTPKHLITATGQRVTLRCSPRSGDLSVYWYQQSLDQGLQFLIQYYNGEERAKGNILERFSAQQFPDLHSELNLSSLELGDSALYFCASSTSGQTYEQYFGPGTRLTVT.

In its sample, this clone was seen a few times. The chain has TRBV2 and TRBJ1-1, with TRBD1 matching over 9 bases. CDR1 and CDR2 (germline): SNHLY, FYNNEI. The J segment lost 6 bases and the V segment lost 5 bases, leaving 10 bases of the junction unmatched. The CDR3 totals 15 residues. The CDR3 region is CASSKDRDRVAEAFF. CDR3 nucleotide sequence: TGTGCCAGCAGTAAGGACAGGGACAGGGTCGCTGAAGCTTTCTTT.

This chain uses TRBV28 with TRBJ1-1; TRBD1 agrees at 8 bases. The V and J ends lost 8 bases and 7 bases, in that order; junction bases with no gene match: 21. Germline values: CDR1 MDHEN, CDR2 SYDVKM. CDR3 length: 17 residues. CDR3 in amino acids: CASGELDRTGMFLEAFF. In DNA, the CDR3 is TGTGCCAGCGGGGAACTCGACCGGACAGGGATGTTCCTTGAAGCTTTCTTT.

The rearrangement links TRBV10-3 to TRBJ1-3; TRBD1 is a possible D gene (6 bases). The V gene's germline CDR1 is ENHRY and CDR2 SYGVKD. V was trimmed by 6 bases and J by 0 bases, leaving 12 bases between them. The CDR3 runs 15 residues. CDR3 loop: CAISRQVASGNTIYF. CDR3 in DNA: TGTGCCATCAGCAGACAGGTCGCCTCTGGAAACACCATATATTTT.

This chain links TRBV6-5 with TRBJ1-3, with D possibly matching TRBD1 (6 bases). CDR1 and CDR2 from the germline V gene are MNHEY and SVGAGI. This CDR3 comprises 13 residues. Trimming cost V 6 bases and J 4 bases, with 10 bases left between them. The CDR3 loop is CASRDSGGNTIYF. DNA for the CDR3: TGTGCCAGCAGGGACAGTGGGGGAAACACCATATATTTT.

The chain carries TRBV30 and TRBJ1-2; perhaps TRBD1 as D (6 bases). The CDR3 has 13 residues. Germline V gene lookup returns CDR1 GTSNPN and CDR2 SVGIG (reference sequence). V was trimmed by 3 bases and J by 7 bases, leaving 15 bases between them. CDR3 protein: CAWRSWGRGGYTF. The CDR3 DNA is TGTGCCTGGAGATCATGGGGGCGCGGTGGCTACACCTTC. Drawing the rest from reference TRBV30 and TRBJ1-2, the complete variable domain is SQTIHQWPATLVQPVGSPLSLECTVEGTSNPNLYWYRQAAGRGLQLLFYSVGIGQISSEVPQNLSASRPQDRQFILSSKKLLLSDSGFYLCAWRSWGRGGYTFGSGTRLTVV.

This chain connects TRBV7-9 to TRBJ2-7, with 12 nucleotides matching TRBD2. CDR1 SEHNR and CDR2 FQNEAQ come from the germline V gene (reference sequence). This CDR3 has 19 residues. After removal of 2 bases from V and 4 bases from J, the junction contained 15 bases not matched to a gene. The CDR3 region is CASSLLASGRARGYYEQYF. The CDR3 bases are TGTGCCAGCAGCTTATTGGCTAGCGGGAGGGCACGAGGGTATTACGAGCAGTACTTC. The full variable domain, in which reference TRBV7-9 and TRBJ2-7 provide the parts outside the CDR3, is DTGVSQNPRHKITKRGQNVTFRCDPISEHNRLYWYRQTLGQGPEFLTYFQNEAQLEKSRLLSDRFSAERPKGSFSTLEIQRTEQGDSAMYLCASSLLASGRARGYYEQYFGPGTRLTVT.

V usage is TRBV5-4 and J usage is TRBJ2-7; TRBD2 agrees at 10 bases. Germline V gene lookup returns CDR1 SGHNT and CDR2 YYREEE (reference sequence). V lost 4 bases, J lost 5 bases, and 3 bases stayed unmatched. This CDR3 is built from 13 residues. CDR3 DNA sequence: TGTGCCAGCAGCCGTACTAGCGGGAACGAGCAGTACTTC. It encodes CASSRTSGNEQYF.

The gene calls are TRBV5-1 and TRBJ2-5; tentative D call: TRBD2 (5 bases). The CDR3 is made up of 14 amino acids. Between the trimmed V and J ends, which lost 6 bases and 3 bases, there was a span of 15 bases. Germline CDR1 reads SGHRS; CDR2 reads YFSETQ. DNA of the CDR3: TGCGCCAGCACCTCCCGTTCGGGGAAAGAGACCCAGTACTTC. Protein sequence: CASTSRSGKETQYF.